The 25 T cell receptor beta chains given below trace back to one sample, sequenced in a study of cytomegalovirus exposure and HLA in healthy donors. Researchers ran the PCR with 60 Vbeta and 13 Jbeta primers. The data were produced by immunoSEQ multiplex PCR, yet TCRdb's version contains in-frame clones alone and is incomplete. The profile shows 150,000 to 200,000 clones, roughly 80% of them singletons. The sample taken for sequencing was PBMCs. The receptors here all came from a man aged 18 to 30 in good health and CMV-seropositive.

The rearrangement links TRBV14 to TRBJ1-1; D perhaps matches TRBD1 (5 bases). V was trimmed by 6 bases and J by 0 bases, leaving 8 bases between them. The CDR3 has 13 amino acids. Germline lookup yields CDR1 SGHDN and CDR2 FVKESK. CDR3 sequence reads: CASRSGVNTEAFF. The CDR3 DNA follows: TGTGCCAGCAGGTCGGGGGTGAACACTGAAGCTTTCTTT.

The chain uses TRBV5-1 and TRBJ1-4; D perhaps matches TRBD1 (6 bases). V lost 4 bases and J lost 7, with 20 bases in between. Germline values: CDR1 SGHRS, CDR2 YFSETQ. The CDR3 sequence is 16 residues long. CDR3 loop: CASSGGSVQGSEKLFF. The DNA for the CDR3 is TGCGCCAGCAGCGGAGGATCTGTACAGGGTAGTGAAAAACTGTTTTTT. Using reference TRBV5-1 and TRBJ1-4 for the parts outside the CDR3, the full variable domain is KAGVTQTPRYLIKTRGQQVTLSCSPISGHRSVSWYQQTPGQGLQFLFEYFSETQRNKGNFPGRFSGRQFSNSRSEMNVSTLELGDSALYLCASSGGSVQGSEKLFFGSGTQLSVL.

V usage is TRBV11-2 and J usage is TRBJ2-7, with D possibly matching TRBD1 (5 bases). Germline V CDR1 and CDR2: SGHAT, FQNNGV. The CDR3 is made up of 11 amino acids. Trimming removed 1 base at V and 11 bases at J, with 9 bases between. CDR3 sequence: CASSLGAGKYF. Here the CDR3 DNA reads TGTGCCAGCAGCTTAGGGGCAGGGAAGTACTTC.

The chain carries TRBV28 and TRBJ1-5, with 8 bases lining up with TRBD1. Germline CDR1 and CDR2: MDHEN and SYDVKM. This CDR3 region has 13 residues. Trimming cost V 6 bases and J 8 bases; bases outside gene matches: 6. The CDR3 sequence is CASRYYRGKPQHF. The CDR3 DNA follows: TGTGCCAGCAGGTATTACAGGGGGAAGCCCCAGCATTTT.

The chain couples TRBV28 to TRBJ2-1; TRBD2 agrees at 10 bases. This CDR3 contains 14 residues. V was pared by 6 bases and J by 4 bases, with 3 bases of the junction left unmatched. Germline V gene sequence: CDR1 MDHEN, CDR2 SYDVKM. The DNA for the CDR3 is TGTGCCAGCAGCCTGACTAGCGGGTACAATGAGCAGTTCTTC. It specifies CASSLTSGYNEQFF.

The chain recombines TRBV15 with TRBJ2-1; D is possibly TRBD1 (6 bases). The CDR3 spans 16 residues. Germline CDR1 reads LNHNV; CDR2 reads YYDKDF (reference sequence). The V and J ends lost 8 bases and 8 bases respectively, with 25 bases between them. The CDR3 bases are TGTGCCACCGGACGGGACAATCGATTGAATTTCGATGAGCAGTTCTTC. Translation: CATGRDNRLNFDEQFF.

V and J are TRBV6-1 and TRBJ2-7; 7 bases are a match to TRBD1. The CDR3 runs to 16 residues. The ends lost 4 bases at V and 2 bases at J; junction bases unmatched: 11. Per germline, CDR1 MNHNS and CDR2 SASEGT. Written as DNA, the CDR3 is TGTGCCAGCAGTGGACAACCGGGACAGTATGCCTACGAGCAGTACTTC. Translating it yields CASSGQPGQYAYEQYF.

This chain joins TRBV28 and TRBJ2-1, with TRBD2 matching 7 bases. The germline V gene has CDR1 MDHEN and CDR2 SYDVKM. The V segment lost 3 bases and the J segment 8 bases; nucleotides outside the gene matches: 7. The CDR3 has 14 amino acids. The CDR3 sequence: CASSFAGVRHEQFF. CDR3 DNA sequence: TGTGCCAGCAGTTTTGCGGGAGTAAGGCATGAGCAGTTCTTC.

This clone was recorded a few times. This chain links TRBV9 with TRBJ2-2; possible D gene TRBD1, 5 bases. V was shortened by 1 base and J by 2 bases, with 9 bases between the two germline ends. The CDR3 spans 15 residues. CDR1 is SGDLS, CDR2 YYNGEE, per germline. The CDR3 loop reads CASSVLGANTGELFF. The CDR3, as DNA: TGTGCCAGCAGCGTACTTGGGGCTAACACCGGGGAGCTGTTTTTT.

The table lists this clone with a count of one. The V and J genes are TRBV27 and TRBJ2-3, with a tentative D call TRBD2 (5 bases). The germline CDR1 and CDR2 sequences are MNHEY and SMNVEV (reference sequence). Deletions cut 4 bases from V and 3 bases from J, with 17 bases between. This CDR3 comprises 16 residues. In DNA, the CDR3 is TGTGCCAGCAGTTCCATTAGGCGGAGGTTTACAGATACGCAGTATTTT. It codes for CASSSIRRRFTDTQYF.

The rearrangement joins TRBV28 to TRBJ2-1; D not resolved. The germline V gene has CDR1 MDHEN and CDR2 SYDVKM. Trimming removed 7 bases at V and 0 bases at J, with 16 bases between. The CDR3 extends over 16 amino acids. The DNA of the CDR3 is TGTGCCAGCATCAGTAAGAGCGCACGCTCCTACAATGAGCAGTTCTTC. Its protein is CASISKSARSYNEQFF.

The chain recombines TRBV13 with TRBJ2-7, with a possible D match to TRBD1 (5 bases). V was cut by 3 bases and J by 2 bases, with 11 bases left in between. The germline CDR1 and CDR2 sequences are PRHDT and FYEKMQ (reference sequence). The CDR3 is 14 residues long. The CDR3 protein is CASSFRAQAYEQYF. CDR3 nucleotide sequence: TGTGCCAGCAGCTTCAGGGCGCAGGCCTACGAGCAGTACTTC.

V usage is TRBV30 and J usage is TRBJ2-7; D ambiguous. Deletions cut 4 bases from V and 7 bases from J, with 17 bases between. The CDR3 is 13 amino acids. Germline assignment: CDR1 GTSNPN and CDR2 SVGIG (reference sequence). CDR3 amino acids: CAWTSRSHVEQYF. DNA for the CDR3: TGTGCCTGGACCTCTAGATCCCATGTAGAGCAGTACTTC. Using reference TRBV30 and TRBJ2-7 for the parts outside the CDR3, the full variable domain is SQTIHQWPATLVQPVGSPLSLECTVEGTSNPNLYWYRQAAGRGLQLLFYSVGIGQISSEVPQNLSASRPQDRQFILSSKKLLLSDSGFYLCAWTSRSHVEQYFGPGTRLTVT.

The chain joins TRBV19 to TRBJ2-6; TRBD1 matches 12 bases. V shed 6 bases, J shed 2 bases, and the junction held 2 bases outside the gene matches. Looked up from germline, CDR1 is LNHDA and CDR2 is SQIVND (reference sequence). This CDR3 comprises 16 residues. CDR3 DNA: TGTGCCAGTAGAGGGACAGGGGGCGCTGGGGCCAACGTCCTGACTTTC. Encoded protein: CASRGTGGAGANVLTF.

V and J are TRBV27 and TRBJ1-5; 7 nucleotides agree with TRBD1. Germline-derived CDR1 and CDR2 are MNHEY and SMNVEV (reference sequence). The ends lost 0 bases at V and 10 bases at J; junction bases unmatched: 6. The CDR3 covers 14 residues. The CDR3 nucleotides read TGTGCCAGCAGTTTATCGGGACAGTCTCCCCCCCAGCATTTT. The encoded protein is CASSLSGQSPPQHF.

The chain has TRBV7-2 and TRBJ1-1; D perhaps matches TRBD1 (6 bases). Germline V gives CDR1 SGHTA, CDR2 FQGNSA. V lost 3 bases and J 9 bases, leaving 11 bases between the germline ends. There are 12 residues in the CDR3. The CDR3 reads CASSLSTGKAFF. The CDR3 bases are TGTGCCAGCAGCTTGTCGACAGGCAAAGCTTTCTTT.

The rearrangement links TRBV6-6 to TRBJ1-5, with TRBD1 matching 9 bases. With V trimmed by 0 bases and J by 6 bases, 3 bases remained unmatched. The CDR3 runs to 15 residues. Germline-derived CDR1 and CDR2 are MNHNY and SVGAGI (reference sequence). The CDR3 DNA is TGTGCCAGCAGTTACTCAACAGGGGGCGGTCAGCCCCAGCATTTT. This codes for CASSYSTGGGQPQHF.

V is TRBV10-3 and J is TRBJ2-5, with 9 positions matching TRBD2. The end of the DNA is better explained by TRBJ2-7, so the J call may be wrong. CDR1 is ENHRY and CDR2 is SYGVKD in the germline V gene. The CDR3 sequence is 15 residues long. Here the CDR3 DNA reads TGTGCCATCAGTGATCTAGCGGGGCCTTCCTACGAGCAGTACTTC. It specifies CAISDLAGPSYEQYF.

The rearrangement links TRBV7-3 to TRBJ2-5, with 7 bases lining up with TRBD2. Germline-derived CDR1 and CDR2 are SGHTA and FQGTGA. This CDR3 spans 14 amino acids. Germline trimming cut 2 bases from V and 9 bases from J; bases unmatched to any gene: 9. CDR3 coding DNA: TGTGCCAGCAGCTTAGGACCCATGGGGGGGGCCCAGTACTTC. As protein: CASSLGPMGGAQYF. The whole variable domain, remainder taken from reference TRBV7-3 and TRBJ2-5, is GAGVSQTPSNKVTEKGKYVELRCDPISGHTALYWYRQSLGQGPEFLIYFQGTGAADDSGLPNDRFFAVRPEGSVSTLKIQRTERGDSAVYLCASSLGPMGGAQYFGPGTRLLVL.

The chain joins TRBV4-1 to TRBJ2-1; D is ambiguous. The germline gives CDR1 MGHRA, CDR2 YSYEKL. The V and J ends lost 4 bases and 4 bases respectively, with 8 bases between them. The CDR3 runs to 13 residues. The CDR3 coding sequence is TGCGCCAGCAGCCGAGAATCATACAATGAGCAGTTCTTC. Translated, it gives CASSRESYNEQFF.

CDR3 sequence reads: CASSGARPPNEQFF. The CDR3 nucleotides read TGTGCCAGCAGTGGCGCCAGGCCCCCCAATGAGCAGTTCTTC. This sequence joins TRBV6-1 and TRBJ2-1; no clear D gene. Germline V gives CDR1 MNHNS, CDR2 SASEGT. The CDR3 is 14 residues long. Deletions cut 4 bases from V and 6 bases from J, with 13 bases between.

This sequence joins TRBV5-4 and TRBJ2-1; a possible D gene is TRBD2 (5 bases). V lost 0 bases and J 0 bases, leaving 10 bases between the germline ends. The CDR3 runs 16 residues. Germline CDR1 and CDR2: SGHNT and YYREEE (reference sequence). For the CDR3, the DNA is TGTGCCAGCAGCTTGGCTTCGGGGAGCTCCTACAATGAGCAGTTCTTC. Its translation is CASSLASGSSYNEQFF.

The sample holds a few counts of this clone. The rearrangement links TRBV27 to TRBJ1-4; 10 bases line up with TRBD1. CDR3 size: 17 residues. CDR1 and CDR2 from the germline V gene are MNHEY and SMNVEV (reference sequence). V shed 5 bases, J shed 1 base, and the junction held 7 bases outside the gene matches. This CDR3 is CASSPRQGAGTNEKLFF. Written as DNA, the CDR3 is TGTGCCAGCAGTCCCCGACAGGGGGCTGGAACTAATGAAAAACTGTTTTTT.

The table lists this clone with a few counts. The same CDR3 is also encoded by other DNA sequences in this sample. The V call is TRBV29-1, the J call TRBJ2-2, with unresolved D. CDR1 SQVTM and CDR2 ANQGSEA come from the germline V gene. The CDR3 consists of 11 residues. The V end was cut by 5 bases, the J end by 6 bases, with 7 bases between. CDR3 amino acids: CSVSEAGELFF. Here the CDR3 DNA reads TGCAGCGTTAGTGAGGCCGGGGAGCTGTTTTTT.

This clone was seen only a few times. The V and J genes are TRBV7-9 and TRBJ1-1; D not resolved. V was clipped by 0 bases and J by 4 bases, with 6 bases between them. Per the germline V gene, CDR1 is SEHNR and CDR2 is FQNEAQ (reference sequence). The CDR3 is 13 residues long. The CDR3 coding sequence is TGTGCCAGCAGCTTAGCGGCAGTCACTGAAGCTTTCTTT. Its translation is CASSLAAVTEAFF.